This T cell receptor beta chain was retrieved from a study of human T cells and chemical hapten exposure. The time point denotes: healthy volunteer bleed at 2 weeks. Unfractionated whole blood yielded total RNA. V gave up 3 bases and J gave up 3 bases; unmatched junction bases: 1. Per germline, CDR1 SQVTM and CDR2 ANQGSEA. There are 12 residues in the CDR3. In TCRdb, the RACE reads were re-called with MiXCR into one record per CDR3 protein. The table includes roughly 100,000 distinct CDR3 sequences, 8.5% to 9% detected once. This clonotype was seen many times. This receptor was obtained from a female donor in good health. Some clones in this sample may be carry-over from other donors' samples. Input material: whole blood. The chain couples TRBV29-1 to TRBJ2-7, with 8 bases aligning to TRBD1. CDR3 nucleotide sequence: TGCAGCGTTGACACAGGGGGCTACGAGCAGTACTTC. Translation gives CSVDTGGYEQYF.